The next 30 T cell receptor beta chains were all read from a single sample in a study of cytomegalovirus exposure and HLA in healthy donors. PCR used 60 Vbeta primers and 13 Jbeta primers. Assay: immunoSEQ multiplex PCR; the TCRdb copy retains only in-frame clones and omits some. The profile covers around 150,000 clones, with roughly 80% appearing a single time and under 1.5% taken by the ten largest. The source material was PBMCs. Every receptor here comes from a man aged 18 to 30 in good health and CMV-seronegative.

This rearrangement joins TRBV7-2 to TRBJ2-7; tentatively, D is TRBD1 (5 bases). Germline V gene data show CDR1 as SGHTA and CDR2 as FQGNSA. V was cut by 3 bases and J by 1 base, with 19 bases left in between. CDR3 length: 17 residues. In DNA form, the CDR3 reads TGTGCCAGCAGCTTTAGGTGGGGCAGGGCCCAGTCCTACGAGCAGTACTTC. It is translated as CASSFRWGRAQSYEQYF.

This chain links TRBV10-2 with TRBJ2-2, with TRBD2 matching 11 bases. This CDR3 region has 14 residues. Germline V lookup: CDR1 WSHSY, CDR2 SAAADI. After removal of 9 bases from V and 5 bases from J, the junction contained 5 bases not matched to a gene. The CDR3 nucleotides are TGCGCCAGTCTAGCGGGAGGTCAGACCGGGGAGCTGTTTTTT. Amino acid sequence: CASLAGGQTGELFF.

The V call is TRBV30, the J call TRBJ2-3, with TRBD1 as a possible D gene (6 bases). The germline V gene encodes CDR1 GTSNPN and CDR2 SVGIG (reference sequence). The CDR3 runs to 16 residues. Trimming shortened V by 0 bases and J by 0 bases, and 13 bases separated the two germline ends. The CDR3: CAWSVGSQGSTDTQYF. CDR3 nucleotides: TGTGCCTGGAGTGTGGGGTCGCAGGGGAGCACAGATACGCAGTATTTT.

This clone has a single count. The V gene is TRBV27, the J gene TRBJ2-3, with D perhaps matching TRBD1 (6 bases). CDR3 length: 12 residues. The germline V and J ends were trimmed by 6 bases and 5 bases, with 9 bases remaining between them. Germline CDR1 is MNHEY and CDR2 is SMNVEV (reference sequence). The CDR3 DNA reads TGTGCCAGCAGCTTACAGGGAGATACGCAGTATTTT. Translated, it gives CASSLQGDTQYF.

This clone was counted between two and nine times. DNA for the CDR3: TGCGCCAGCAGCCAAGTACCCTGGGCGCGGGGGGGCAATCAGCCCCAGCATTTT. Its protein product is CASSQVPWARGGNQPQHF. V gene TRBV4-1 combines with J gene TRBJ1-5; a weak D match, TRBD1 (5 bases). The germline gives CDR1 MGHRA, CDR2 YSYEKL. The CDR3 totals 18 residues. V dropped 1 base and J dropped 2 bases, with 18 bases sitting between them.

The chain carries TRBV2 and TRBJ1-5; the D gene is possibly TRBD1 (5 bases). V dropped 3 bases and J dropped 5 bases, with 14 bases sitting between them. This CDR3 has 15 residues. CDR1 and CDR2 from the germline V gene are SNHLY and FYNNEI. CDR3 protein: CASSDLQDFDQPQHF. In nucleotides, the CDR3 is TGTGCCAGCAGTGATTTACAGGATTTTGATCAGCCCCAGCATTTT.

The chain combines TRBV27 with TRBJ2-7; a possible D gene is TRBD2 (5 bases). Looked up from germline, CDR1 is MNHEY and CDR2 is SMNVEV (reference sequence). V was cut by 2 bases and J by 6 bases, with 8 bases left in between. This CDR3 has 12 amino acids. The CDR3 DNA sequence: TGTGCCAGCAGTTTACGGGCGGGCGAGCAGTACTTC. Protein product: CASSLRAGEQYF.

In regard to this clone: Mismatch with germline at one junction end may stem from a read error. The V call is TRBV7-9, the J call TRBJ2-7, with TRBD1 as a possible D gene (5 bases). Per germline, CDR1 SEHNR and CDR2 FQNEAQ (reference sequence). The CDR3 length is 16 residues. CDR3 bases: TGTTCCAGCAGCCCAACGGAAGTTACAGGTACCTACGAGCAGTACTTC. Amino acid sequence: CSSSPTEVTGTYEQYF.

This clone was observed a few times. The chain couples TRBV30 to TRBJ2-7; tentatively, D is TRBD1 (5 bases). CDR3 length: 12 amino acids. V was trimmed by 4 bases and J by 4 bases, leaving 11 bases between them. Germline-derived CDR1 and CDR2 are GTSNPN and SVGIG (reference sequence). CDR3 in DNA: TGTGCCTGGACCCTCGACAGTTACGAGCAGTACTTC. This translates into CAWTLDSYEQYF.

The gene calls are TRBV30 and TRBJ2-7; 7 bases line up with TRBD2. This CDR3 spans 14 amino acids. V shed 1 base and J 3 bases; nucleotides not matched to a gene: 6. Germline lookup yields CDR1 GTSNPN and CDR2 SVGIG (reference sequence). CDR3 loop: CAWSGGSGYYEQYF. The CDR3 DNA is TGTGCCTGGAGTGGGGGTAGCGGGTACTACGAGCAGTACTTC.

The CDR3 loop reads CASSQEGTGVFGANVLTF. The CDR3 bases are TGCGCCAGCAGCCAAGAGGGCACCGGGGTTTTCGGGGCCAACGTCCTGACTTTC. V gene TRBV4-3 combines with J gene TRBJ2-6, with D tentatively TRBD2 (5 bases). Deletions cut 0 bases from V and 4 bases from J, with 16 bases between. The CDR3 sequence is 18 residues long. Per the germline V gene, CDR1 is LGHNA and CDR2 is YSLEER.

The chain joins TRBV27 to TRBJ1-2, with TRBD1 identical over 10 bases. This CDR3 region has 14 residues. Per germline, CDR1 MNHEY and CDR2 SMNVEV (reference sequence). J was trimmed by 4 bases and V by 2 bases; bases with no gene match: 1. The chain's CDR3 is CASSLGTGVYGYTF. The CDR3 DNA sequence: TGTGCCAGCAGTTTAGGGACAGGGGTCTATGGCTACACCTTC.

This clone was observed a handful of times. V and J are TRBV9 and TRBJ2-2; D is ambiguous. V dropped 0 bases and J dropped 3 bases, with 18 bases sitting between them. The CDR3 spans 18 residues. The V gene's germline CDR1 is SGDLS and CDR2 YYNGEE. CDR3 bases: TGTGCCAGCAGCGTAGCCGGCAGGCCTATATGGGACACCGGGGAGCTGTTTTTT. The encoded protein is CASSVAGRPIWDTGELFF.

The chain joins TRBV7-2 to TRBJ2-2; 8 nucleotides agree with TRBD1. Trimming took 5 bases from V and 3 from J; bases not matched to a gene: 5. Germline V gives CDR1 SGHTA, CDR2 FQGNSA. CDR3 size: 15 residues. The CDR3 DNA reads TGTGCCAGCAGCGCCAGGGGGCTCCACACCGGGGAGCTGTTTTTT. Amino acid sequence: CASSARGLHTGELFF.

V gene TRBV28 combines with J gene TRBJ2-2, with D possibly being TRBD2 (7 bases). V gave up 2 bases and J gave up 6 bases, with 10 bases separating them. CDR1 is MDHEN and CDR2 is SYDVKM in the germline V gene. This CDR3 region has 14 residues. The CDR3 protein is CASSLLGGPGELFF. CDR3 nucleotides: TGTGCCAGCAGTTTACTGGGGGGGCCCGGGGAGCTGTTTTTT.

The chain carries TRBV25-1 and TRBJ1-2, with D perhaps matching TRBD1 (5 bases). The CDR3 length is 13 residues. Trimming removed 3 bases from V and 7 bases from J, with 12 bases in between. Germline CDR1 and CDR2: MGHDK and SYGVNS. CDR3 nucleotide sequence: TGTGCCAGCAGTGAGGGCAGGGAAACTGGCTACACCTTC. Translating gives CASSEGRETGYTF.

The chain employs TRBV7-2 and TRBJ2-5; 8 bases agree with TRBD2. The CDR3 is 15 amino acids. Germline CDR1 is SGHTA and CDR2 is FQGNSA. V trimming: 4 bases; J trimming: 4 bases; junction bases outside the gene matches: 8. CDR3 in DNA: TGTGCCAGCAGCTCCGGGGTCGGGGGGGGAGAGACCCAGTACTTC. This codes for CASSSGVGGGETQYF.

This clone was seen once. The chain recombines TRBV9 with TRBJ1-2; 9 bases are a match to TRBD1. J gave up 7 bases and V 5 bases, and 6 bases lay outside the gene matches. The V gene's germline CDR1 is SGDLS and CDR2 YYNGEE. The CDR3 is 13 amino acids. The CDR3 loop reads CASRAGQGFGYTF. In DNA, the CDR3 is TGTGCCAGCAGGGCGGGACAGGGTTTTGGCTACACCTTC.

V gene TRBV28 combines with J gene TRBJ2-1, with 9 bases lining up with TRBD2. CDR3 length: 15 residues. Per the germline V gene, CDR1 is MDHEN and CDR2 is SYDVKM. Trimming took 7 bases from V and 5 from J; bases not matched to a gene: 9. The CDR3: CASIGASGNDNEQFF. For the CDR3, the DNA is TGTGCCAGCATCGGGGCTAGCGGGAATGACAATGAGCAGTTCTTC. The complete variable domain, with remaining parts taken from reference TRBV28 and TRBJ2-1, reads DVKVTQSSRYLVKRTGEKVFLECVQDMDHENMFWYRQDPGLGLRLIYFSYDVKMKEKGDIPEGYSVSREKKERFSLILESASTNQTSMYLCASIGASGNDNEQFFGPGTRLTVL.

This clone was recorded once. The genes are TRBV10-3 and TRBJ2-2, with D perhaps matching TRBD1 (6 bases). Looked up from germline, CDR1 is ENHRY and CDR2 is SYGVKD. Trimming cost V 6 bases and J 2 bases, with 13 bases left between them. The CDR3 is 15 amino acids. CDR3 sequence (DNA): TGTGCCATCAGGGCCGGGACAACAAACACCGGGGAGCTGTTTTTT. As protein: CAIRAGTTNTGELFF.

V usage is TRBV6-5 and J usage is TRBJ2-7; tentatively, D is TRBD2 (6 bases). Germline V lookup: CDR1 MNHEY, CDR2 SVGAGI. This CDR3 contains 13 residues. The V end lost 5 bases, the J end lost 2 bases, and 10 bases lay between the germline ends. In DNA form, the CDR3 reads TGTGCCAGCAGTCCCGGGACTGCCTACGAGCAGTACTTC. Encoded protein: CASSPGTAYEQYF.

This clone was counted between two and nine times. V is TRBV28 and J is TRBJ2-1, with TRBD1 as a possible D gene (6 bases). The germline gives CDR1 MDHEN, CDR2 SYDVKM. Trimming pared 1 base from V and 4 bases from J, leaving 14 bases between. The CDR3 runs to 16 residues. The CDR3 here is CASSLYGAGAYNEQFF. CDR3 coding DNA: TGTGCCAGCAGTTTATATGGGGCAGGGGCATACAATGAGCAGTTCTTC.

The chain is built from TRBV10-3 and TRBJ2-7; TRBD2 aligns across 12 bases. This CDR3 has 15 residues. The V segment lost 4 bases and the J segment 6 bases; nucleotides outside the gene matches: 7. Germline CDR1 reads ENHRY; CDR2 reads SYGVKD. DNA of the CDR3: TGTGCCATCAGTGTCTCTAGCGGGAGGGTAACCGAGCAGTACTTC. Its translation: CAISVSSGRVTEQYF.

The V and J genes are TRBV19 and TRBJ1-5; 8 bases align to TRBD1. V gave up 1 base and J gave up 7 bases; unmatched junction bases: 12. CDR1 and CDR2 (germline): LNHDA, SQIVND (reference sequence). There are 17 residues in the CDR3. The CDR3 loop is CASSIGEGQGEGQPQHF. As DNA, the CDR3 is TGTGCCAGTAGTATAGGAGAAGGACAGGGAGAAGGACAGCCCCAGCATTTT.

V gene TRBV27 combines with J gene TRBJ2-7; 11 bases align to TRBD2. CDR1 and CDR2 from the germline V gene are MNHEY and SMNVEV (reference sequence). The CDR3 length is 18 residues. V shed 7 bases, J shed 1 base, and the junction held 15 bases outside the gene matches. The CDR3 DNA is TGTGCCAGCAACACCCACCCCCCCTTAGCGGGAGGGTCCTACGAGCAGTACTTC. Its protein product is CASNTHPPLAGGSYEQYF.

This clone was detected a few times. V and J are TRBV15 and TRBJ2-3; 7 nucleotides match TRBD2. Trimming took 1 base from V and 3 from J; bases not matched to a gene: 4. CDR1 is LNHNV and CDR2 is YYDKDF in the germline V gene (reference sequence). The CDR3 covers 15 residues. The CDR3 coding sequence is TGTGCCACCAGCAGAGGGGACTATGGAACAGATACGCAGTATTTT. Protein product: CATSRGDYGTDTQYF.

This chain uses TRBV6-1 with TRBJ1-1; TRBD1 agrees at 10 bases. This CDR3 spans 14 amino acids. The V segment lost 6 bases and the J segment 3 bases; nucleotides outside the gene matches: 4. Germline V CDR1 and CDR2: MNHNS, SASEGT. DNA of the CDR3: TGTGCCAGCAGCCACGGACAGGGGGACACTGAAGCTTTCTTT. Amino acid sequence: CASSHGQGDTEAFF.

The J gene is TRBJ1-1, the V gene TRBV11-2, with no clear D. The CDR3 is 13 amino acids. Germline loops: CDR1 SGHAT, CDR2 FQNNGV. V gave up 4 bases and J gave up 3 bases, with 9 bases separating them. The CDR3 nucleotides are TGTGCCAGCAGCTCAGATCAGTACACTGAAGCTTTCTTT. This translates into CASSSDQYTEAFF. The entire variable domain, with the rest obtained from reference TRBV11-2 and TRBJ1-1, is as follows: EAGVAQSPRYKIIEKRQSVAFWCNPISGHATLYWYQQILGQGPKLLIQFQNNGVVDDSQLPKDRFSAERLKGVDSTLKIQPAKLEDSAVYLCASSSDQYTEAFFGQGTRLTVV.

CDR3 DNA: TGCGCCAGCAGCCAAGATCACCGGACAGACTTTACCTACGAGCAGTACTTC. Translating it yields CASSQDHRTDFTYEQYF. This rearrangement joins TRBV4-3 to TRBJ2-7, with D perhaps TRBD1 (6 bases). V was cut by 0 bases and J by 2 bases, with 17 bases left in between. The CDR3 covers 17 residues. Germline CDR1 is LGHNA and CDR2 is YSLEER.

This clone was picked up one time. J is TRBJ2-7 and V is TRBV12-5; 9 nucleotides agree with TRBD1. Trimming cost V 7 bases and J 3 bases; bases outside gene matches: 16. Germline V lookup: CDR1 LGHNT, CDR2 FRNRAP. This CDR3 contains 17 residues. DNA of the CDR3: TGTGCTAGTGTTTGTTGGTACCACCGGGACAGGGACTACGAGCAGTACTTC. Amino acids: CASVCWYHRDRDYEQYF.